This record covers a single T cell receptor beta chain. Its binding antigen is unknown. No base quality information exists; no much larger clone differs at one position. The sample is drawn from a study of blood T cell repertoires in COVID-19 (dated by TCRdb to between 2020 and 2021). Concerning the study at large: Samples covering the acute and convalescent phases of COVID-19 were provided by collaborators in the United States, Italy and Spain. Where HLA class I and class II types were available, the types were taken from metadata supplied by the sample provider, not from assay-based typing. A freely available public database, intended as a resource for researchers studying the immune response to SARS-CoV-2, is where the repertoires were released. The material from the prospective study consisted of cDNA or gDNA derived from T cells, B-cell-depleted T cells, or PBMCs. Deeply sampled blood TCRbeta repertoires from subjects exposed to, actively infected with, or recovered from COVID-19 were included in the dataset. The sample metadata nearly always contained a de-identified subject ID, COVID-19 status, age in years and sex. Samples came from the ongoing ImmuneRACE study (first 160 participants) plus 1,254 subjects from 6 global collaborators.

On the study overall, not on this receptor specifically: Clinical and demographic metadata were provided uncurated, with the amount varying by source and participant.

The CDR3, cysteine through phenylalanine, is 14 amino acids long. Of the read, only the CDR3 DNA is kept; its 42 bases are in frame from base 1. From a lookup of the germline V gene (reference sequence), CDR1 and CDR2 are SGHNT and YYREEE. Here V drops 4 bases and J drops 5 bases, and the junction holds 8 bases not matched to any gene. Whole blood was collected in K2EDTA tubes by collaborating institutions according to the institutions' own protocols. For TCRbeta analysis, collaborators shipped samples in one of three forms: frozen whole blood, isolated PBMCs, or DNA extracted from either of those sample types. TCRbeta CDR3 regions were amplified from genomic DNA using the immunoSEQ Assay, a bias-controlled multiplex PCR. Under the source paper's analysis protocol: Nucleated cell counts per sample were estimated from amplification of reference gene primers within the assay. Sequence reads were collapsed and filtered to measure the absolute abundance of every unique TCRbeta CDR3 rearrangement. For each sample, productive Simpson clonality was calculated by taking the square root of Simpson's diversity index across productive rearrangements. Imported from immuneACCESS, the table was reduced by TCRdb to in-frame sequences with V and J called. These copies leave out some clones; in studies compared against another copy, an unresolved V gene accounts for under half, and the cause of the remainder is not known. That table supplies the V and J calls and clone size; D and trimming were determined from the DNA. The table for this sample lists 80,000 to 100,000 clones; 82% of them were counted only once. About a tenth of the sample goes to the ten largest clones.

Input material: peripheral blood. The clonotype originates from a man between 65 and 85 years old with active or convalescent COVID-19. Recombination joined TRBV5-4 with TRBJ2-5, and 7 junctional nucleotides match TRBD2. The nucleotide sequence reads as follows: TGTGCCAGCAGCCCGGGGGGAGCCAGGGAGACCCAGTACTTC. Its protein is CASSPGGARETQYF.